The present T cell receptor (beta chain) was sequenced within a study of Ad26.COV2.S vaccination and SARS-CoV-2 variants. Treatment described: around 19 received Ad26.COV2.S at low or high dose, single or two shots; several received placebo; per-sample allocation not given. Sampling was performed 63 days after the first vaccine or placebo injection. V was pared by 2 bases and J by 1 base, with 9 bases between. The CDR3 is made up of 15 amino acids. Germline CDR1 is SGHTA and CDR2 is FQGNSA. This clone was seen just once. The table came from immunoSEQ multiplex PCR; TCRdb's copy has only in-frame clones and leaves some out. The table includes roughly 390,000 clones, approximately 90% detected once.

The sample was peripheral blood, taken in a trial of Ad26.COV2.S vaccine versus placebo. The V gene is TRBV7-2, the J gene TRBJ2-1; no clear D. This TCR derives from a person between 18 and 65 years old who received the Ad26.COV2.S COVID-19 vaccine or a placebo. CDR3 DNA sequence: TGTGCCAGCAGCTTATCGGCTAGTTCCTACAATGAGCAGTTCTTC. It translates to CASSLSASSYNEQFF.